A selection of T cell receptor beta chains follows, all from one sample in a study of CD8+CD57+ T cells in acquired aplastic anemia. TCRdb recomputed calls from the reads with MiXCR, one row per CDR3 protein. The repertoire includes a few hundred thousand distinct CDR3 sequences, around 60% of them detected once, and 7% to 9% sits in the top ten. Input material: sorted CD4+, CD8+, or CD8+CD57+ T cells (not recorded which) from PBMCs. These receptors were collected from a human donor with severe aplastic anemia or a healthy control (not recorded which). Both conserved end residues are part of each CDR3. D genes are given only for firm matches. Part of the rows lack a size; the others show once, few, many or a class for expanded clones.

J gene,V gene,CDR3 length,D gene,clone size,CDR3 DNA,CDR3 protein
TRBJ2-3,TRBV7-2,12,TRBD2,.,TGTGCCGGGGGGGGGAGCACGGGTACGCAGTATTTT,CAGGGSTGTQYF
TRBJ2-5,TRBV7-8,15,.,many,TGTGCCAGCAGCCCCCGGGACCAAAGCCCCGAGACCCAGTACTTC,CASSPRDQSPETQYF
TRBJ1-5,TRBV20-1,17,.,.,TGCAGTGCTAGAGCCTCGGATTGGACGGTGAGCAATCAGCCCCAGCATTTT,CSARASDWTVSNQPQHF
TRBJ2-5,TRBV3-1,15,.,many,TGTGCCAGCAGCCAAGATCCCTCCAGGGTAGAGACCCAGTACTTC,CASSQDPSRVETQYF
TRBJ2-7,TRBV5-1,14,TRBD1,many,TGCGCCAGCAGCTTGGTGGGACAGCCCTACGAGCAGTACTTC,CASSLVGQPYEQYF
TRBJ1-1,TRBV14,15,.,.,TGTGCCAGCAGCCGGGATCCAGGGGTTAGGACTGAAGCTTTCTTT,CASSRDPGVRTEAFF
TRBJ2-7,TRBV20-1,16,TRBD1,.,TGCAGTGCCAGGATGTTTGCCGGGACAGGGGCTGGGGAGCAGTACTTC,CSARMFAGTGAGEQYF
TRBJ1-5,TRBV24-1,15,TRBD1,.,TGTGCTAGGACTCCTATAGGGACAGGGCGTCAGCCCCAGCATTTT,CARTPIGTGRQPQHF
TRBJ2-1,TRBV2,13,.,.,TGTGCCAGCAGGACAGGAACCTACAATGAGCAGTTCTTC,CASRTGTYNEQFF
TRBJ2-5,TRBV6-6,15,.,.,TGTGCCAGCAGTTTAGCATCAAACGTTCAAGAGACCCAGTACTTC,CASSLASNVQETQYF
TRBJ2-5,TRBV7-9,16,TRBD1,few,TGTGCCAGCAGTCAACAGGGGGCGGGGGAAGGAGAGACCCAGTACTTC,CASSQQGAGEGETQYF
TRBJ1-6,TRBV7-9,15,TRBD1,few,TGTGCCAGCAGCCCCCGGGACAGGGGGAATTCACCCCTCCACTTT,CASSPRDRGNSPLHF
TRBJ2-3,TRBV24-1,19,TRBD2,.,TGTGCCACCAGTGACCCGGGACTAGCGGGGGCTTTATACACAGATACGCAGTATTTT,CATSDPGLAGALYTDTQYF
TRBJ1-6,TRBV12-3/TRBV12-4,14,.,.,TGTGCCAGCAGTTTAACGTCAACAGATTCACCCCTCCACTTT,CASSLTSTDSPLHF
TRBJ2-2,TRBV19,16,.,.,TGTGCCAGTAGTATGTACGGGTCTGGGTACACCGGGGAGCTGTTTTTT,CASSMYGSGYTGELFF
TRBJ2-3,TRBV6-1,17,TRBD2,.,TGTGCCAGCAGTACCCGTAGCGGGGGGGCCGTGAGAGATGCGCAGTATTTT,CASSTRSGGAVRDAQYF
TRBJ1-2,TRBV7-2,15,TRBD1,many,TGTGCCAGCAGCACTCCCAGGGGGGGAGGCTATGGCTACACCTTC,CASSTPRGGGYGYTF
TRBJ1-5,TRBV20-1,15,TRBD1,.,TGCAGTGCTAGAGTGGGGACAGGAGTGGACCAGCCCCAGCATTTT,CSARVGTGVDQPQHF
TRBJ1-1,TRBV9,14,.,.,TGTGCCAGCAGCGCCAATATCATGAACACTGAAGCTTGCTTT,CASSANIMNTEACF
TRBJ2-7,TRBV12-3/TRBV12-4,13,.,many,TGTGCCAGCAGATGGGACGCTTCCTACGAGCAGTACTTC,CASRWDASYEQYF
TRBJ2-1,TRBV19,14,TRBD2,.,TGTGCCAGTAGTGCCTGGACTAGCCTCAATGAGCAGTTCTTC,CASSAWTSLNEQFF
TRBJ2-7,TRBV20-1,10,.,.,TGCAGTGCTAGGGTTTACGAGCAGTACTTC,CSARVYEQYF
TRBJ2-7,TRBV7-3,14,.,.,TGTGCCAGCAGCAGGGGACCTCAATCGTACGAGCAGTACTTC,CASSRGPQSYEQYF
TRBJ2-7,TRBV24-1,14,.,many,TGTGCCACCGTAGGGGCTGACAGCTCCTACGAGCAGTACTTC,CATVGADSSYEQYF
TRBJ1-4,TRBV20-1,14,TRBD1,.,TGCAGTGCTAGAGGACAGGGGGCGGATGAAAAACTGTTTTTT,CSARGQGADEKLFF
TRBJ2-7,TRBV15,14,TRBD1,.,TGTGCCACTTCACGTCGACAGGGTTATAACGAGCAGTACTTC,CATSRRQGYNEQYF
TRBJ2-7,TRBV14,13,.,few,TGTGCCAGCAGCCAAGGACGGATCTACGAGCAGTACTTC,CASSQGRIYEQYF
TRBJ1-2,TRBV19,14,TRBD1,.,TGTGCCAGTAGTAGAACAGGGGGCGTCTATGGCTACACCTTC,CASSRTGGVYGYTF
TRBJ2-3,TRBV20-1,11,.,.,TGCAGTGCTAGAGATCGAGATACGCAGTATTTT,CSARDRDTQYF
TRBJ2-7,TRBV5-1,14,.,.,TGCGCCAGCAGCCCCCGACGAAGCGGTTACGAGCAGTACTTC,CASSPRRSGYEQYF
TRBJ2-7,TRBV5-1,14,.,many,TGCGCCAGCAGCTTGGTTCAGGTTACCGACGAGCAGTACTTC,CASSLVQVTDEQYF
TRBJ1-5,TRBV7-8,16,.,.,TGTGCCAGCAGCTTAGAGCCAGGCCAGGGCAATCAGCCCCAGCATTTT,CASSLEPGQGNQPQHF
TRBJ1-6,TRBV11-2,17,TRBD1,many,TGTGCCAGCAGCTTGAGACAGGGAACATACTATAATTCACCCCTCCACTTT,CASSLRQGTYYNSPLHF
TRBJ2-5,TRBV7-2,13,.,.,TGTGCCAGCAGCTTCGGACCACAAGAGACCCAGTACTTC,CASSFGPQETQYF
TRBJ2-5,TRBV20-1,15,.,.,TGCAGTGCTAGGGGCAGGGCCGGTGGCAATAGGGCCCAGTACTTC,CSARGRAGGNRAQYF
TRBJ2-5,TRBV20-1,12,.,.,TGCAGTGCTAGTGGGGGGGCAGAGACCCAGTACTTC,CSASGGAETQYF
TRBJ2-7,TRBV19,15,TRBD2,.,TGTGCCAGTAGTGAGGAGCGACTAGCACCCTACGAGCAGTACTTC,CASSEERLAPYEQYF
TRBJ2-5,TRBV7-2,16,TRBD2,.,TGTGCCAGCAGGGAGGCGCTAGCGGGGGAAGGAGAGACCCAGTACTTC,CASREALAGEGETQYF
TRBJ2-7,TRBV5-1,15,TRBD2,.,TGCGCCAGCAGCTTAGGGGGACTAGCCAACTACGAGCAGTACTTC,CASSLGGLANYEQYF
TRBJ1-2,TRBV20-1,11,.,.,TGCAGTGCCGTGACTAACTATGGCTACACCTTC,CSAVTNYGYTF
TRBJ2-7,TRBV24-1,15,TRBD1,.,TGTGCCACCAGTGATTCCCGACAGGGGGGCTACGAGCAGTACTTC,CATSDSRQGGYEQYF